This T cell receptor delta chain appears in the sequencing data of a study of γδ T cells in repeated Plasmodium falciparum infection. Study summary: Age- and gender-matched Australian children served as comparison for malaria-exposed Malian children.

Study-wide findings and caveats: Compared with Australian children, Malian Vdelta2-negative repertoires seemed more clonal, less diverse, less shared. Vgamma9/Vdelta2+ repertoires stayed stably polyclonal over time and infection.

Gammadelta T cells were flow-sorted from PBMC into Vgamma9/Vdelta2+ and Vdelta2-negative populations for bulk analysis. Germline V gene data show CDR1 as TSWWSYY and CDR2 as QGS. The CDR3 spans 18 residues. TRG and TRD sequences were obtained from every sorted gammadelta sample. TCRdb re-identified clones in the multiplex PCR reads via CATT. The sample shows tens of thousands of delta-chain clones, 1.4% of them seen only once. This clone was found a few times. Its antigen is currently unknown. This may arise from a read error, as a much more abundant clone is one base away. Material: gamma-delta T cells from blood. This chain links TRDV1 with TRDJ1; TRDD2 is a possible D gene (7 bases). Matching the DNA to germline supplied the J gene, which TCRdb does not give. The receptor comes from a pool of human donors (malaria-infected and uninfected, not separated). The CDR3 spells CALGELIPTLGGTDKLIF. The DNA for the CDR3 is TGTGCTCTCGGGGAACTGATTCCTACCCTTGGGGGCACCGATAAACTCATCTTT.